One sample yielded the 16 T cell receptor beta chains listed below, sequenced in a study of shared clonotypes between healthy human individuals. Generated by immunoSEQ multiplex PCR, the TCRdb table keeps only in-frame clones and is missing some. Of about a million clones in the sample, about 75% were seen once. The material sequenced was memory CD4+ T cells sorted from blood. Subset noted: CD45RA-negative fraction. These receptors came from a man aged 18 to 29 in good health.

The chain employs TRBV7-2 and TRBJ1-1; D is uncertain. Germline values: CDR1 SGHTA, CDR2 FQGNSA. V was cut by 3 bases and J by 2 bases, with 7 bases left in between. The CDR3 has 13 residues. CDR3 sequence: CASSFRLNTEAFF. In DNA, the CDR3 is TGTGCCAGCAGCTTTCGTTTAAACACTGAAGCTTTCTTT.

V gene TRBV9 combines with J gene TRBJ1-2, with a tentative D call TRBD1 (6 bases). Germline CDR1 and CDR2: SGDLS and YYNGEE. Trimming left V 5 bases short and J 5 bases short, with 16 bases between. CDR3 length equals 14 residues. The CDR3 DNA reads TGTGCCAGCAGTCGAGAACAGGGAAATTATGGCTACACCTTC. Amino acid sequence: CASSREQGNYGYTF.

The chain couples TRBV18 to TRBJ2-6; 7 positions match TRBD1. With 5 bases clipped from V and 2 bases from J, the junction kept 3 bases outside the gene matches. Germline values: CDR1 KGHSH, CDR2 LQKENI. The CDR3 covers 15 residues. The CDR3 region is CASSDRVAGANVLTF. The CDR3, as DNA: TGTGCCAGCTCAGACAGGGTCGCTGGGGCCAACGTCCTGACTTTC.

This clone came up once. The chain employs TRBV7-2 and TRBJ1-2; D uncertain. Germline V gene lookup returns CDR1 SGHTA and CDR2 FQGNSA. The V end lost 5 bases, the J end lost 0 bases, and 10 bases lay between the germline ends. The CDR3 contains 14 residues. CDR3 nucleotides: TGTGCCAGCAGCCCCTTAGTGTCTAACTATGGCTACACCTTC. This codes for CASSPLVSNYGYTF.

This clone turned up a few times. The chain has TRBV7-2 and TRBJ2-1; 11 bases align to TRBD1. The germline V gene encodes CDR1 SGHTA and CDR2 FQGNSA. The CDR3 is 12 residues long. Germline trimming cut 5 bases from V and 15 bases from J; bases unmatched to any gene: 6. This CDR3 is CASSPGTGGLFF. CDR3 DNA: TGTGCCAGCAGCCCCGGGACAGGGGGTCTGTTCTTC. The full variable domain, with the rest looked up from reference TRBV7-2 and TRBJ2-1, is GAGVSQSPSNKVTEKGKDVELRCDPISGHTALYWYRQSLGQGLEFLIYFQGNSAPDKSGLPSDRFSAERTGGSVSTLTIQRTQQEDSAVYLCASSPGTGGLFFGPGTRLTVL.

The rearrangement links TRBV5-8 to TRBJ1-1; D call uncertain. Germline values: CDR1 SGHTS, CDR2 YDEGEE. The V and J ends lost 0 bases and 1 base respectively, with 13 bases between them. CDR3 length: 16 residues. CDR3 protein: CASSLVFGQSNTEAFF. The DNA of the CDR3 is TGTGCCAGCAGCTTGGTTTTTGGTCAGTCGAACACTGAAGCTTTCTTT.

This rearrangement joins TRBV28 to TRBJ1-2; D is ambiguous. The germline V and J ends were trimmed by 10 bases and 6 bases, with 15 bases remaining between them. CDR1 and CDR2 from the germline V gene are MDHEN and SYDVKM. This CDR3 is built from 12 residues. The CDR3 DNA sequence: TGTGCCACCAACCTCGTGAGGGATGGCTACACCTTC. It encodes CATNLVRDGYTF.

This chain links TRBV18 with TRBJ1-5; D ambiguous. The V end lost 2 bases, the J end lost 2 bases, and 7 bases lay between the germline ends. This CDR3 contains 14 residues. Germline values: CDR1 KGHSH, CDR2 LQKENI. CDR3 loop: CASSPGPGNQPQHF. In DNA, the CDR3 is TGTGCCAGCTCACCAGGGCCGGGCAATCAGCCCCAGCATTTT.

This clone was picked up a small number of times. Distinct nucleotide sequences in the sample also encode this CDR3. This chain joins TRBV5-6 and TRBJ2-1; 9 bases agree with TRBD1. From germline, CDR1 is SGHDT and CDR2 YYEEEE. With 4 bases clipped from V and 4 bases from J, the junction kept 9 bases outside the gene matches. This CDR3 contains 16 residues. Written as DNA, the CDR3 is TGTGCCAGCAGCCCCAGGACAGGGGCGAGTTACAATGAGCAGTTCTTC. It is translated as CASSPRTGASYNEQFF.

This chain connects TRBV7-2 to TRBJ1-2; a weak D match, TRBD1 (5 bases). V dropped 4 bases and J dropped 8 bases, with 20 bases sitting between them. The CDR3 is 15 amino acids. CDR1 and CDR2 (germline): SGHTA, FQGNSA. CDR3 loop: CASSSVGRAEGGYTF. The CDR3 DNA reads TGTGCCAGCAGCTCAGTGGGCAGGGCGGAGGGCGGCTACACCTTC. Variable domain in full (rest from reference TRBV7-2 and TRBJ1-2): GAGVSQSPSNKVTEKGKDVELRCDPISGHTALYWYRQSLGQGLEFLIYFQGNSAPDKSGLPSDRFSAERTGGSVSTLTIQRTQQEDSAVYLCASSSVGRAEGGYTFGSGTRLTVV.

In the case of this clone: The sample holds other DNA sequences that translate to the same CDR3. The chain is built from TRBV19 and TRBJ2-7, with D possibly matching TRBD1 (6 bases). Trimming left V 3 bases short and J 4 bases short, with 10 bases between. CDR1 LNHDA and CDR2 SQIVND come from the germline V gene (reference sequence). The CDR3 covers 13 residues. In DNA, the CDR3 is TGTGCCAGTAGTATCGTGAGGGGGTACGAGCAGTACTTC. Residues: CASSIVRGYEQYF. Based on the CDR3 plus reference TRBV19 and TRBJ2-7, the full variable domain is DGGITQSPKYLFRKEGQNVTLSCEQNLNHDAMYWYRQDPGQGLRLIYYSQIVNDFQKGDIAEGYSVSREKKESFPLTVTSAQKNPTAFYLCASSIVRGYEQYFGPGTRLTVT.

This chain joins TRBV11-3 and TRBJ2-5; the D gene is possibly TRBD2 (6 bases). V lost 0 bases, J lost 3 bases, and 8 bases lay in between. This CDR3 is built from 14 residues. Germline loops: CDR1 SGHNT, CDR2 YENEEA. CDR3 in amino acids: CASSLEGGKETQYF. In DNA, the CDR3 is TGTGCCAGCAGCTTAGAGGGCGGGAAAGAGACCCAGTACTTC.

In this sample, this clone turned up a few times. The CDR3 region is CASSSRLAGGRFLDTQYF. In nucleotides, the CDR3 is TGTGCCAGCAGCAGCCGACTAGCGGGGGGGCGGTTTTTGGATACGCAGTATTTT. The chain joins TRBV7-8 to TRBJ2-3, with TRBD2 identical over 14 bases. From germline, CDR1 is SGHVS and CDR2 FQNEAQ. Losses at the gene ends were 5 bases for V and 6 bases for J; bases not matched to a gene: 13. CDR3 length: 18 residues.

This chain connects TRBV6-1 to TRBJ2-2, with unresolved D. Trimming cost V 6 bases and J 2 bases, with 10 bases left between them. Looked up from germline, CDR1 is MNHNS and CDR2 is SASEGT. CDR3 length equals 14 residues. In DNA form, the CDR3 reads TGTGCCAGCAGCGGCGTCGCCAACACCGGGGAGCTGTTTTTT. Translating gives CASSGVANTGELFF.

The V and J genes are TRBV29-1 and TRBJ1-1, with D unclear. CDR1 and CDR2 from the germline V gene are SQVTM and ANQGSEA. CDR3 length: 13 amino acids. Trimming cost V 4 bases and J 1 base, with 10 bases left between them. The CDR3 is CSVVPGPNTEAFF. CDR3 nucleotides: TGCAGCGTTGTTCCAGGACCGAACACTGAAGCTTTCTTT.

The rearrangement links TRBV7-8 to TRBJ1-5; 7 bases align to TRBD1. The CDR3 is made up of 18 amino acids. Per germline, CDR1 SGHVS and CDR2 FQNEAQ. V shed 0 bases, J shed 4 bases, and the junction held 12 bases outside the gene matches. The CDR3 sequence: CASSLAYETGPGNQPQHF. The CDR3 coding sequence is TGTGCCAGCAGCTTAGCGTACGAGACAGGGCCGGGGAATCAGCCCCAGCATTTT. Supplemented by reference TRBV7-8 and TRBJ1-5, the full variable domain reads GAGVSQSPRYKVAKRGQDVALRCDPISGHVSLFWYQQALGQGPEFLTYFQNEAQLDKSGLPSDRFFAERPEGSVSTLKIQRTQQEDSAVYLCASSLAYETGPGNQPQHFGDGTRLSIL.